This T cell receptor (beta chain) was recorded in a study of control samples from healthy donors and cancer patients. Produced via immunoSEQ multiplex PCR; TCRdb's table is partial and in-frame only. Of about 160,000 clones in the sample, roughly 95% were seen once. Trimming shortened V by 8 bases and J by 6 bases, and 17 bases separated the two germline ends. This CDR3 is 14 amino acids long. Per the germline V gene, CDR1 is SGHRS and CDR2 is YFSETQ. Sequenced input: blood. The sequence was collected from a woman aged 25 to 39 in good health. This chain uses TRBV5-1 with TRBJ2-2, with D perhaps matching TRBD1 (6 bases). CDR3 sequence: CASGQLVTPGELFF. As DNA, the CDR3 is TGCGCCAGTGGACAGCTGGTCACACCCGGGGAGCTGTTTTTT.